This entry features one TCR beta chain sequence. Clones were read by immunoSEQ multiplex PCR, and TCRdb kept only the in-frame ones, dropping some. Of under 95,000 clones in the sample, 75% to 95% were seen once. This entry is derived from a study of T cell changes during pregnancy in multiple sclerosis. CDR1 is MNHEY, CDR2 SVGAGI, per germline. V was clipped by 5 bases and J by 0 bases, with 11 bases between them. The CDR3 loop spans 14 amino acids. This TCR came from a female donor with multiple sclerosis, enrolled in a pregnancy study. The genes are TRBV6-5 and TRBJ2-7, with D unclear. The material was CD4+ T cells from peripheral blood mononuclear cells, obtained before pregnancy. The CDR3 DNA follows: TGTGCCAGCAGTATGGAGATTTTCTCCTACGAGCAGTACTTC. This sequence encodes CASSMEIFSYEQYF.